The present TCR beta chain was sequenced within a study of shared clonotypes between healthy human individuals. Here immunoSEQ multiplex PCR was the method, and the copy in TCRdb shows in-frame clones only, minus some. The sample consists of more than 400,000 clones, more than 95% of them appearing once. Naive CD4+ cells were CD45RA-selected; the remaining cells were memory. This clone was seen more than once but under ten times. This CDR3 is 13 amino acids long. Trimming left V 6 bases short and J 7 bases short, with 15 bases between. Looked up from germline, CDR1 is MDHEN and CDR2 is SYDVKM. The chain recombines TRBV28 with TRBJ1-2; TRBD1 might be the D (5 bases). The clonotype was recovered from a woman younger than 45 in good health. Material: naive CD4+ T cells sorted from blood. Subset specified: CD45RA+ positively selected. CDR3 amino acids: CASSPGLWTGYTF. CDR3 sequence (DNA): TGTGCCAGCAGCCCGGGGCTCTGGACTGGCTACACCTTC.